The TCR beta chain under discussion was sequenced for a study of OX40 agonist ivuxolimab in advanced cancers. For this clone: Its antigen is not known.

Samples were taken at baseline and on day 1 of cycles 4 and 7. V shed 6 bases, J shed 5 bases, and the junction held 5 bases outside the gene matches. This CDR3 spans 14 amino acids. Per germline, CDR1 LNHDA and CDR2 SQIVND (reference sequence). Study conclusions and caveats: No antigen was identified for the clonally expanded peripheral T cells. At 0.1 to 3.0 mg/kg, clonal expansion of CD4+ and CD8+ blood T cells had occurred by week 6.

Sequenced by immunoSEQ multiplex PCR; TCRdb stores in-frame clones only, minus some. The sample contains about 95,000 clones, about 91% of which appear only once. This clonotype originated in an adult with an advanced solid tumor such as melanoma, head and neck, liver or kidney cancer. The sequencing here drew on CD4+ or CD8+ T cells sorted from blood, taken in a trial of the OX40 agonist ivuxolimab. V gene TRBV19 combines with J gene TRBJ2-1, with 9 bases fitting TRBD2. CDR3 in amino acids: CASRIASGDNEQFF. As DNA, the CDR3 is TGTGCCAGTAGGATTGCTAGCGGGGACAATGAGCAGTTCTTC. Drawing the rest from reference TRBV19 and TRBJ2-1, the complete variable domain is DGGITQSPKYLFRKEGQNVTLSCEQNLNHDAMYWYRQDPGQGLRLIYYSQIVNDFQKGDIAEGYSVSREKKESFPLTVTSAQKNPTAFYLCASRIASGDNEQFFGPGTRLTVL.